Listed below are T cell receptor beta chains from one sample, sequenced in a study of cytomegalovirus exposure and HLA in healthy donors. Sequencing used immunoSEQ multiplex PCR; TCRdb keeps in-frame clones, though not all of them. The sample comprises about 130,000 clones, approximately 80% of which are singletons, and 2% to 2.5% rests with the top ten. Sequences were obtained from PBMCs. These receptors all come from a man between 25 and 39 years old in good health and CMV-seronegative. The conserved cysteine and the conserved F or W are not part of the CDR3 here.

j_call v_call cdr3_aa
TRBJ1-2 TRBV27 ASSRGGGENYGYT
TRBJ1-1 TRBV5-6 ASSRLGQALYTEAF
TRBJ2-5 TRBV5-6 ASSLGTSGRGIKTQY
TRBJ2-1 TRBV11-2 ASSLAYLVPPAEQF
TRBJ2-7 TRBV7-9 ASSRDRGLDEQY
TRBJ2-7 TRBV11-2 ASSLVRTGQY
TRBJ2-1 TRBV5-4 ASSLSSGAYNEQF
TRBJ2-7 TRBV6-1 ASSESTGVQYEQY
TRBJ2-3 TRBV6-6 ASSWDYITDTQY
TRBJ2-7 TRBV27 ASRTGGNEQY
TRBJ2-5 TRBV5-1 ASSLRGGQETQY